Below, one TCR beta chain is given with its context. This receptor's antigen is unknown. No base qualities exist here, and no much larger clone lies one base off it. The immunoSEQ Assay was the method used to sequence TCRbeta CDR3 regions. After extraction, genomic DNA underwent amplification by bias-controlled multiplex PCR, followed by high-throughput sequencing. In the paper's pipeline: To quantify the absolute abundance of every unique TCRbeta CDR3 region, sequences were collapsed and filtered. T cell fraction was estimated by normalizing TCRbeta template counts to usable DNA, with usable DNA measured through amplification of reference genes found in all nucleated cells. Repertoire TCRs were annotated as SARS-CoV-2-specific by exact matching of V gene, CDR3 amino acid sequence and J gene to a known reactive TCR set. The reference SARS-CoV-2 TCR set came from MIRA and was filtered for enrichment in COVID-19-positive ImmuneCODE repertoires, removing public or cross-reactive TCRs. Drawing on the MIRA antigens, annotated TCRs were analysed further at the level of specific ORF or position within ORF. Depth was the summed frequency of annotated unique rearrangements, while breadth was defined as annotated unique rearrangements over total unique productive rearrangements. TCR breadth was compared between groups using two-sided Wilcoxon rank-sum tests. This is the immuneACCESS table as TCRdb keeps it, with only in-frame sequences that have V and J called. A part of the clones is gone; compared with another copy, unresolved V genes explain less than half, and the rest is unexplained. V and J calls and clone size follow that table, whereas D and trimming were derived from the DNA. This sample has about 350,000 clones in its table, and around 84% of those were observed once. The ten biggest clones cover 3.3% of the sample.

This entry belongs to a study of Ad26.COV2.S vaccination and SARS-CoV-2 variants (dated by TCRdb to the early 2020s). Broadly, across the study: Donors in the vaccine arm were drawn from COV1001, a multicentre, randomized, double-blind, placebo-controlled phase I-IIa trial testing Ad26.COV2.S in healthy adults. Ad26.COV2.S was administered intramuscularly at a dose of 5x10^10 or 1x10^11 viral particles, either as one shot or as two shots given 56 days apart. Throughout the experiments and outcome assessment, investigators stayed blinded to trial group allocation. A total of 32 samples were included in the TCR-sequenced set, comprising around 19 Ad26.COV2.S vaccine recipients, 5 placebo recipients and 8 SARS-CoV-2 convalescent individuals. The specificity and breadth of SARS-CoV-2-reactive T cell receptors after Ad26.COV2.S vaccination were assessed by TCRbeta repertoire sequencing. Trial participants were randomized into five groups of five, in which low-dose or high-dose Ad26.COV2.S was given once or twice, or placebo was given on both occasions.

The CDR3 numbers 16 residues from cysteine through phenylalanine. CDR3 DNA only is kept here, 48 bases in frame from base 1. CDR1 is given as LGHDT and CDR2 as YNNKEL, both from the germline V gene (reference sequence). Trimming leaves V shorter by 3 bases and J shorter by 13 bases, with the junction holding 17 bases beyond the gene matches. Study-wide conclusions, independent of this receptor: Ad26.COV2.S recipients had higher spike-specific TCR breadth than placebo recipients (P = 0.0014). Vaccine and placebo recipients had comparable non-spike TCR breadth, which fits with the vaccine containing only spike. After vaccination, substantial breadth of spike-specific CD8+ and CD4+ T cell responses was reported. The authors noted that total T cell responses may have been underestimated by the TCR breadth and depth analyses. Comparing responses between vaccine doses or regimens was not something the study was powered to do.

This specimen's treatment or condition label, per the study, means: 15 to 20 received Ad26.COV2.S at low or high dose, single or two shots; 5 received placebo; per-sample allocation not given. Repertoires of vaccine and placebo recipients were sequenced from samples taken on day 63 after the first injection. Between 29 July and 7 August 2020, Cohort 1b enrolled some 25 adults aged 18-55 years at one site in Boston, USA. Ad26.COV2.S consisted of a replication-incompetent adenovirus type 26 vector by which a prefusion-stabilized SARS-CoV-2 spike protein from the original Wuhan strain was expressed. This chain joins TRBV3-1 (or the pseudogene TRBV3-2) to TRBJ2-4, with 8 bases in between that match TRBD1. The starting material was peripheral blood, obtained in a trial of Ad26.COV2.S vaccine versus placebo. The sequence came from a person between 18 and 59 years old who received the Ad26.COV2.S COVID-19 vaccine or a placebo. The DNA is TGTGCCAGCAGCCACGCCAGTAATCAGGGGGCGGGCGCACAGTACTTC. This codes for CASSHASNQGAGAQYF.